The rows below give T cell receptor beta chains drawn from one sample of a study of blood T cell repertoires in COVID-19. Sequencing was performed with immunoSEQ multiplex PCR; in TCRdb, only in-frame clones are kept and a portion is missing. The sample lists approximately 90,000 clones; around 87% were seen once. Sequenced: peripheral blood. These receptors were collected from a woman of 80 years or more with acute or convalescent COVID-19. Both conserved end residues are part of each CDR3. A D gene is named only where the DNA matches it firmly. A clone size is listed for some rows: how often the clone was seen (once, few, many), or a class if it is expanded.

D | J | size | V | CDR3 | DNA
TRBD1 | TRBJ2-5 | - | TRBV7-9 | CASSLGDRDQETQYF | TGTGCCAGCAGCTTAGGAGACAGGGACCAAGAGACCCAGTACTTC
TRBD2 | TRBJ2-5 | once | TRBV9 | CASSAHGLAGVETQYF | TGTGCCAGCAGCGCCCACGGACTAGCGGGGGTGGAGACCCAGTACTTC
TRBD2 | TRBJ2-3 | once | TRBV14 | CASSQRGFGLAVSTDTQYF | TGTGCCAGCAGCCAGAGAGGTTTCGGACTAGCGGTTAGCACAGATACGCAGTATTTT
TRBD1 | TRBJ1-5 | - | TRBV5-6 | CASSLRTGGVSNQPQHF | TGTGCCAGCAGCTTGAGGACAGGGGGAGTTAGCAATCAGCCCCAGCATTTT
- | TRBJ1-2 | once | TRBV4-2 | CASSQIEGNYGYTF | TGTGCCAGCAGCCAGATAGAGGGCAACTATGGCTACACCTTC
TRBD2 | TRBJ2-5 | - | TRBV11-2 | CASSLEFGREKETQYF | TGTGCCAGCAGCTTAGAATTCGGGAGGGAAAAAGAGACCCAGTACTTC
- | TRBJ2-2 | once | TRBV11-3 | CASSLATGELFF | TGTGCCAGCAGCTTAGCGACCGGGGAGCTGTTTTTT
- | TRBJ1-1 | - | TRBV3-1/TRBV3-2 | CASSLSGTNTEAFF | TGTGCCAGCTCATTAAGCGGAACGAACACTGAAGCTTTCTTT
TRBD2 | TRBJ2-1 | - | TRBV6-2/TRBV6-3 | CASSYSGGRGYNEQFF | TGTGCCAGCAGTTACTCGGGCGGGAGGGGTTACAATGAGCAGTTCTTC
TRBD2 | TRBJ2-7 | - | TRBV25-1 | CASRPHDSGRQYF | TGTGCCAGCAGGCCCCATGACAGCGGGAGGCAGTACTTC
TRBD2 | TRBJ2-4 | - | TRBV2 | CASSAEGRGAKNIQYF | TGTGCCAGCAGCGCGGAGGGGCGGGGGGCCAAAAACATTCAGTACTTC
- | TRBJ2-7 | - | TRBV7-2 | CASSWRSPGNYEQYF | TGTGCCAGCAGCTGGAGGAGTCCCGGGAACTACGAGCAGTACTTC
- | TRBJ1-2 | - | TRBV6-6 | CASTSFSGQKNYGYTF | TGTGCCAGCACCTCTTTTAGTGGGCAGAAGAACTATGGCTACACCTTC
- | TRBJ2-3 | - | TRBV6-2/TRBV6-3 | CASSYPRLTGDTDTQYF | TGTGCCAGCAGTTACCCCCGGTTGACGGGGGACACAGATACGCAGTATTTT
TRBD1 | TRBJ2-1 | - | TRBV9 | CASSVTGGNEQFF | TGTGCCAGCAGCGTCACAGGGGGCAATGAGCAGTTCTTC
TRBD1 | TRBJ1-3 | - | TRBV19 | CASSLPGQGAAGNTIYF | TGTGCCAGTAGTCTTCCGGGACAGGGGGCTGCTGGAAACACCATATATTTT
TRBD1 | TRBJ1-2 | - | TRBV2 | CASRKRQGPNIIYGYTF | TGTGCCAGCAGAAAAAGACAGGGCCCGAATATTATTTATGGCTACACCTTC
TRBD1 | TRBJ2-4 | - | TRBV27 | CASSFQGAAKNIQYF | TGTGCCAGCAGTTTCCAGGGGGCAGCCAAAAACATTCAGTACTTC
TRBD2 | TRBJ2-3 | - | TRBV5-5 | CASSFGTSGRSDTQYF | TGTGCCAGCAGCTTCGGGACTAGCGGGAGGTCAGATACGCAGTATTTT
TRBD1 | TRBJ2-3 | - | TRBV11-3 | CASSLGPYRGSTDTQYF | TGTGCCAGCAGCTTAGGGCCCTACAGGGGAAGCACAGATACGCAGTATTTT
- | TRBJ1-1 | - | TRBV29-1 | CSVQAGMNTEAFF | TGCAGCGTTCAGGCCGGTATGAACACTGAAGCTTTCTTT
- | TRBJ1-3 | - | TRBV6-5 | CASSWSDRSGNTIYF | TGTGCCAGCAGTTGGTCTGACAGGTCTGGAAACACCATATATTTT
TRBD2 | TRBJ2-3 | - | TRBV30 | CAWSVGGGTDTQYF | TGTGCCTGGAGCGTGGGGGGGGGCACAGATACGCAGTATTTT
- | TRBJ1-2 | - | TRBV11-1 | CASSHTGRQAPYGYTF | TGTGCCAGCAGCCACACCGGCCGACAGGCTCCCTATGGCTACACCTTC
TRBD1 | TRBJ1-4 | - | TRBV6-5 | CASSYRKTGKGEKLFF | TGTGCCAGCAGTTACCGGAAGACAGGGAAGGGTGAAAAACTGTTTTTT
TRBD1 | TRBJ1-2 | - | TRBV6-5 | CASSLQGSPISGYTF | TGTGCCAGCAGTCTACAGGGGTCCCCTATATCCGGCTACACCTTC
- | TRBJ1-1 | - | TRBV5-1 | CASSLANGNTEAFF | TGCGCCAGCAGCTTGGCCAACGGGAACACTGAAGCTTTCTTT